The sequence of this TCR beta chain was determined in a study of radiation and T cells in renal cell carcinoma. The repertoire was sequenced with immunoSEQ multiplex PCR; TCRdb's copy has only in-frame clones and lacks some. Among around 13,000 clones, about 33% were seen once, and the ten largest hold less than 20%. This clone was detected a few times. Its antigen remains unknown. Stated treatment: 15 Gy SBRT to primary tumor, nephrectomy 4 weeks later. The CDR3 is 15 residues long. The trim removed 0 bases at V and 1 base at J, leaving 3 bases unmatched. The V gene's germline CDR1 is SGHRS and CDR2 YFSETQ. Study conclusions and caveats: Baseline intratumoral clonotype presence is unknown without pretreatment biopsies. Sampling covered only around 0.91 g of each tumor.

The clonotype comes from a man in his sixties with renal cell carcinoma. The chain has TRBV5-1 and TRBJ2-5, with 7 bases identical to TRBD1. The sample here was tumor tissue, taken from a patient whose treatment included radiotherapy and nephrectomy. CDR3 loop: CASSLAQGVQETQYF. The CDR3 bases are TGCGCCAGCAGCTTGGCTCAGGGGGTCCAAGAGACCCAGTACTTC.